This entry lists 3 T cell receptor beta chains sequenced from one sample in a study of T cells in Graves' hyperthyroidism and ophthalmopathy. Template material for amplifying TCR beta CDR3 regions consisted of RNA transcripts. The primer set for the first-round RT-PCR of the TCR CDR3 was HTBI. TCRdb used MiXCR to reprocess the multiplex PCR reads, holding one entry per CDR3 protein. The data hold some 570,000 distinct CDR3 sequences, with over 12% observed a single time. The source material was blood. The receptors were sampled from a woman between 18 and 29 years old with Graves' ophthalmopathy.

This clonotype has ten or more counts. The V call is TRBV30, the J call TRBJ2-1; 11 bases fit TRBD1. Germline V gives CDR1 GTSNPN, CDR2 SVGIG (reference sequence). This CDR3 has 15 residues. The trim removed 2 bases at V and 5 bases at J, leaving 5 bases unmatched. CDR3 bases: TGTGCCTGGAGTAACGGACAGGGGGCACACAATGAGCAGTTCTTC. It translates to CAWSNGQGAHNEQFF.

This chain links TRBV6-5 with TRBJ2-2; TRBD1 is a possible D gene (7 bases). V gave up 2 bases and J gave up 5 bases, with 12 bases separating them. The CDR3 extends over 15 amino acids. Germline assignment: CDR1 MNHEY and CDR2 SVGAGI. The CDR3 region is CASSYQGGRTGELFF. CDR3 nucleotide sequence: TGTGCCAGCAGTTACCAGGGGGGTCGGACCGGGGAGCTGTTTTTT.

This clonotype was found many times. The rearrangement links TRBV4-1 to TRBJ2-1, with 7 positions matching TRBD2. Looked up from germline, CDR1 is MGHRA and CDR2 is YSYEKL. Losses at the gene ends were 2 bases for V and 8 bases for J; bases not matched to a gene: 12. CDR3 size: 16 residues. The CDR3 nucleotides are TGCGCCAGCAGCCAAAACTCCGGGGGGAGCCTCTATGAGCAGTTCTTC. It yields the protein CASSQNSGGSLYEQFF.